These 2 T cell receptor beta chains were sequenced from one sample in a study of identical twins. A single record per CDR3 protein comes from TCRdb applying MiXCR to the 5' RACE reads. The sample has 310,000 or so distinct CDR3 sequences, nearly 9.5% seen once. The sample was also reused in another study, on yellow fever vaccine responses in identical twins.

Sequenced sample: CD8+ T cells sorted from blood. Receptor source: a woman between 18 and 29 years old in good health.

This clonotype was recorded many times. The gene calls are TRBV21-1 and TRBJ2-5; no check of the table's D call, TRBD1, against the DNA was made. TRBV21-1 is noted as a pseudogene. The CDR3 sequence is 15 residues long. CDR3: CASSKTGAYHETQYF. The CDR3 nucleotides read TGTGCCAGCAGCAAAACGGGGGCATATCATGAGACCCAGTACTTC.

There are many counts of this clonotype. The gene calls are TRBV6-1 and TRBJ2-6, with D maybe TRBD2 (6 bases). Germline V gene lookup returns CDR1 MNHNS and CDR2 SASEGT. V lost 7 bases and J lost 7, with 11 bases in between. The CDR3 is 13 residues long. The CDR3 region is CASTGTEANVLTF. DNA of the CDR3: TGTGCCAGCACAGGGACTGAAGCCAACGTCCTGACTTTC.